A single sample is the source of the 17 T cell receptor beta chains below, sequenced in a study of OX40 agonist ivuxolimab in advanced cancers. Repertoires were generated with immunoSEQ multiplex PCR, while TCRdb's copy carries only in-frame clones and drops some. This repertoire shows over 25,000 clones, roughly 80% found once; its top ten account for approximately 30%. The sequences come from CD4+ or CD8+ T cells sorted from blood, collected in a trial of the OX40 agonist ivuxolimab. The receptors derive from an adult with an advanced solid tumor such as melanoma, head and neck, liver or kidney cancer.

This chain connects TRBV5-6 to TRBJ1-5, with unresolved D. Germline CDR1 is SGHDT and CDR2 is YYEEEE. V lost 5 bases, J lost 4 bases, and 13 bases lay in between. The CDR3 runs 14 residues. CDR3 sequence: CASSPGRGNQPQHF. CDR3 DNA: TGTGCCAGCAGTCCCGGCCGGGGAAATCAGCCCCAGCATTTT. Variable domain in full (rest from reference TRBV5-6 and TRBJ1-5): DAGVTQSPTHLIKTRGQQVTLRCSPKSGHDTVSWYQQALGQGPQFIFQYYEEEERQRGNFPDRFSGHQFPNYSSELNVNALLLGDSALYLCASSPGRGNQPQHFGDGTRLSIL.

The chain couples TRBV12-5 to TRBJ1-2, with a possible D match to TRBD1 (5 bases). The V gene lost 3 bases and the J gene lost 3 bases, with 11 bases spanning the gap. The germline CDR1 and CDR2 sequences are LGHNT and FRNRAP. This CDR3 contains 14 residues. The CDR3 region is CASGFTGTHYGYTF. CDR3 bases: TGTGCTAGTGGTTTCACCGGGACCCACTATGGCTACACCTTC.

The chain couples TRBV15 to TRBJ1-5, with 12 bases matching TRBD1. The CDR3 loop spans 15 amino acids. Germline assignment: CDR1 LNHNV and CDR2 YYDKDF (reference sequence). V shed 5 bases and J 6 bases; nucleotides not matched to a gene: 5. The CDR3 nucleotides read TGTGCCACCAGCGGGGACAGGGGGCCCCTTCAGCCCCAGCATTTT. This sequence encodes CATSGDRGPLQPQHF.

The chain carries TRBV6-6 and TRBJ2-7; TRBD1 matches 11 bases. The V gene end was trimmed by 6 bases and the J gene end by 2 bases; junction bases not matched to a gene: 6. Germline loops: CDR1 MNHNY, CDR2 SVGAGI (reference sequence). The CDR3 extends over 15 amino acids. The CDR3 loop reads CASSNRDRGTYEQYF. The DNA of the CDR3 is TGTGCCAGCAGCAACCGGGACAGGGGGACCTACGAGCAGTACTTC.

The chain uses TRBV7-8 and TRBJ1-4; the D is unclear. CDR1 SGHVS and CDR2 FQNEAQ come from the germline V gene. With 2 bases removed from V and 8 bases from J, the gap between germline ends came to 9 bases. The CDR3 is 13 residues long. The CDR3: CASSLSPGEKLFF. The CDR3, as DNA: TGTGCCAGCAGCTTAAGTCCGGGGGAAAAACTGTTTTTT.

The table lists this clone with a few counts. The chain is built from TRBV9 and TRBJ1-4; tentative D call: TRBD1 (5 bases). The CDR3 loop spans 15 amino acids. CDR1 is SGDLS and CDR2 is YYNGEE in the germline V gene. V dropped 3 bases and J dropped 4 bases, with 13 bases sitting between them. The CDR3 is CASSAAGTDNEKLFF. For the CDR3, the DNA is TGTGCCAGCAGCGCCGCCGGGACCGATAATGAAAAACTGTTTTTT.

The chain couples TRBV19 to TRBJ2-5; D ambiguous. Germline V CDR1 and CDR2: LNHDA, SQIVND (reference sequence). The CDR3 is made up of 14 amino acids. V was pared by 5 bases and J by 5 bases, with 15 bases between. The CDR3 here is CASSAETDVETQYF. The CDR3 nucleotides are TGTGCCAGTAGTGCCGAGACCGACGTGGAGACCCAGTACTTC.

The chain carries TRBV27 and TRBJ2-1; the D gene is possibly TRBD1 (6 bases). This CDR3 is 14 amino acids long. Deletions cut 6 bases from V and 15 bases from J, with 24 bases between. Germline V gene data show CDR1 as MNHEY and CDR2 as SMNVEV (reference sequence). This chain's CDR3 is CASSLTVQRGNPFF. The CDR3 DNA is TGTGCCAGCAGCCTAACGGTTCAGAGGGGGAATCCGTTCTTC.

CDR3 residues: CASSPRQSTDTQYF. The CDR3 region has the DNA TGTGCCAGCAGCCCCAGGCAGAGCACAGATACGCAGTATTTT. This rearrangement joins TRBV2 to TRBJ2-3; D call uncertain. The CDR3 extends over 14 amino acids. Germline assignment: CDR1 SNHLY and CDR2 FYNNEI. The V and J ends lost 6 bases and 0 bases respectively, with 10 bases between them.

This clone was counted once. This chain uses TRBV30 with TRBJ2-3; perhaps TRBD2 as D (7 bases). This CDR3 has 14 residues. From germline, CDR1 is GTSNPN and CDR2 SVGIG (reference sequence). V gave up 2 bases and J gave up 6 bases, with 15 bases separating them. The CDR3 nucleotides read TGTGCCTGGAGTTGGGAAAGGGGGGGCGATACGCAGTATTTT. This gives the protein CAWSWERGGDTQYF.

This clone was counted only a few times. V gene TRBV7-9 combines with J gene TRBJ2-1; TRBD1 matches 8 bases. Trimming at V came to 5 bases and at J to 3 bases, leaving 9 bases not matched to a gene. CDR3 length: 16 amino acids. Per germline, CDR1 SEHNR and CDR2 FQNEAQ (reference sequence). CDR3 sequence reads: CASSVGIGQGYNEQFF. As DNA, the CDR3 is TGTGCCAGCAGCGTAGGCATCGGACAGGGCTACAATGAGCAGTTCTTC. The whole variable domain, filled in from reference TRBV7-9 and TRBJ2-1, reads DTGVSQNPRHKITKRGQNVTFRCDPISEHNRLYWYRQTLGQGPEFLTYFQNEAQLEKSRLLSDRFSAERPKGSFSTLEIQRTEQGDSAMYLCASSVGIGQGYNEQFFGPGTRLTVL.

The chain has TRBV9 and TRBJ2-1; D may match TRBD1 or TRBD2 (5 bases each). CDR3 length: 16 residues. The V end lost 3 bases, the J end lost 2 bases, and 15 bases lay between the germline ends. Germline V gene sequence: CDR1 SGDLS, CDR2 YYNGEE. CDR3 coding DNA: TGTGCCAGCAGCGCAGGTCGGGGCCAACCCTACAATGAGCAGTTCTTC. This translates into CASSAGRGQPYNEQFF.

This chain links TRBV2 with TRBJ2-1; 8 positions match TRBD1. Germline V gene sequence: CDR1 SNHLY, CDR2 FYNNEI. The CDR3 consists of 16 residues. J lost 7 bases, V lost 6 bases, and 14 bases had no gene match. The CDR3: CASSKDRGIMENEQFF. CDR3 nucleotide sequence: TGTGCCAGCAGCAAAGACAGGGGCATCATGGAAAATGAGCAGTTCTTC.

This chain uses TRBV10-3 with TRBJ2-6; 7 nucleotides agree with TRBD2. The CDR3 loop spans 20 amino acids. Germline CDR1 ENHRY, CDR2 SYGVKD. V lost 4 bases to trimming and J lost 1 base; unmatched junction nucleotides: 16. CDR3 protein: CAISGEGKQTGVSGANVLTF. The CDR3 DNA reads TGTGCCATCAGTGGGGAGGGTAAACAAACCGGAGTATCTGGGGCCAACGTCCTGACTTTC.

The CDR3 DNA reads as TGTGCCAGTAGTCGAGACCCGGGACAGGGTATGAGTAATCAGCCCCAGCATTTT. Translated: CASSRDPGQGMSNQPQHF. The chain employs TRBV19 and TRBJ1-5, with 9 positions matching TRBD1. The CDR3 length is 18 residues. V shed 5 bases, J shed 4 bases, and the junction held 15 bases outside the gene matches. Germline CDR1 and CDR2: LNHDA and SQIVND (reference sequence).

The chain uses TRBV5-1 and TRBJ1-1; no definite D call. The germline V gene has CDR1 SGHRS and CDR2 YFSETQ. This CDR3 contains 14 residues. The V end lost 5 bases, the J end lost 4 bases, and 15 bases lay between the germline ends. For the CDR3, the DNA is TGCGCCAGCAGGACTAGGGCGGCCGTCACTGAAGCTTTCTTT. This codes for CASRTRAAVTEAFF.

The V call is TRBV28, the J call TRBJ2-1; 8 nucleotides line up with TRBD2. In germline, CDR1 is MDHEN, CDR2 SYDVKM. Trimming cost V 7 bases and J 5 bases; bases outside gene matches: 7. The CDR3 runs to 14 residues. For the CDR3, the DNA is TGTGCCAGCACGATAGCGGGAACGCACAATGAGCAGTTCTTC. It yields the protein CASTIAGTHNEQFF.